This TCR beta chain was recorded in a study of T-cell memory formation after mild COVID-19. Each CDR3 protein is one row after TCRdb ran MiXCR on the 5' RACE reads. Of a few hundred thousand distinct CDR3 sequences listed, roughly 21% are singletons. Sequencing was carried out using PBMCs or a T cell subset sorted from them (not recorded which). The source of this sequence is an adult woman who had mild COVID-19 (a few samples of this study predate the infection). Cell type and time point are not known.

Here the CDR3 reads CASSARLDRDTEAFF. The CDR3 nucleotides are TGTGCCAGCAGCGCTAGATTAGACAGGGACACTGAAGCTTTCTTT. The gene calls are TRBV9 and TRBJ1-1; TRBD1 matches 7 bases. The ends lost 3 bases at V and 3 bases at J; junction bases unmatched: 8. The germline gives CDR1 SGDLS, CDR2 YYNGEE. The CDR3 is 15 residues long.